This TCR beta chain was identified during a study of T cell responses to AZD1222 COVID-19 vaccine. The method was immunoSEQ multiplex PCR; TCRdb's version includes in-frame clones alone and lacks a portion of them. Among about 79,000 clones listed, 92% were seen once. Findings and caveats of the study: Donors were largely white British and mainly female; clonal diversity was possibly underestimated. The study found Spike-specific TCR breadth and depth rose after two AZD1222 doses.

V gave up 2 bases and J gave up 4 bases, with 18 bases separating them. CDR3 size: 16 residues. From germline, CDR1 is MNHEY and CDR2 SVGAGI. Regarding this clone: The antigen remains undetermined.

The receptor was derived from an adult in good health. Sequences were derived from peripheral blood, sampled on day 0 of MenACWY control vaccination. The chain is built from TRBV6-5 and TRBJ2-7, with D perhaps being TRBD1 or TRBD2 (5 bases each). CDR3 sequence (DNA): TGTGCCAGCAGTTACGTGGGTGGGACGGAAGTTTACGAGCAGTACTTC. Its protein is CASSYVGGTEVYEQYF.